The T cell receptor beta chain under discussion was sequenced for a study of cytotoxic CD8 clonotypes in ibrutinib-treated CLL. With 4 bases clipped from V and 2 bases from J, the junction kept 10 bases outside the gene matches. The CDR3 sequence is 16 residues long. The germline CDR1 and CDR2 sequences are SGHRS and YFSETQ. Repertoires were generated with immunoSEQ multiplex PCR, while TCRdb's copy carries only in-frame clones and drops some. The table includes 250,000 to 350,000 clones, roughly four fifths detected once. This clone has a handful of counts. What it binds is not known. The study's findings and limits: Sustained-remission and progressing patients diverged in sampling times.

Sequences were derived from PBMCs, sampled at disease progression, from a patient treated with ibrutinib. This TCR was recovered from a human donor with chronic lymphocytic leukemia. V gene TRBV5-1 combines with J gene TRBJ2-7; 9 positions match TRBD2. The CDR3 is CASSIGGVAGAYEQYF. CDR3 coding DNA: TGCGCCAGCAGCATTGGTGGGGTAGCGGGGGCCTACGAGCAGTACTTC. The variable domain in full, completed from reference TRBV5-1 and TRBJ2-7, reads KAGVTQTPRYLIKTRGQQVTLSCSPISGHRSVSWYQQTPGQGLQFLFEYFSETQRNKGNFPGRFSGRQFSNSRSEMNVSTLELGDSALYLCASSIGGVAGAYEQYFGPGTRLTVT.